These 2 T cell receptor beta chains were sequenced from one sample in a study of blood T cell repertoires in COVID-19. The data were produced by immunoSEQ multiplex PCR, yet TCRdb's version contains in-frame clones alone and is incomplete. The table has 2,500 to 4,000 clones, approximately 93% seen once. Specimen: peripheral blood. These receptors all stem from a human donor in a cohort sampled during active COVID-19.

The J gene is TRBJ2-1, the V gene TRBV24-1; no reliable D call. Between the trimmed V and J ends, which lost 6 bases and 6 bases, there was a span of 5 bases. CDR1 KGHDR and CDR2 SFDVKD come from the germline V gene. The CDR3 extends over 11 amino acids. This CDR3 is CATSSVNEQFF. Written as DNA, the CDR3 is TGTGCCACCAGTTCTGTCAATGAGCAGTTCTTC.

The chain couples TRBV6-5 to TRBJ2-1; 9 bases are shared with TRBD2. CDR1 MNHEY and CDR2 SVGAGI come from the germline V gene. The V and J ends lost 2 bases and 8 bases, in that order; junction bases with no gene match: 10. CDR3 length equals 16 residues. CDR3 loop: CASSYGPGGGADEQFF. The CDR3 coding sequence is TGTGCCAGCAGTTACGGGCCGGGCGGGGGGGCGGATGAGCAGTTCTTC.